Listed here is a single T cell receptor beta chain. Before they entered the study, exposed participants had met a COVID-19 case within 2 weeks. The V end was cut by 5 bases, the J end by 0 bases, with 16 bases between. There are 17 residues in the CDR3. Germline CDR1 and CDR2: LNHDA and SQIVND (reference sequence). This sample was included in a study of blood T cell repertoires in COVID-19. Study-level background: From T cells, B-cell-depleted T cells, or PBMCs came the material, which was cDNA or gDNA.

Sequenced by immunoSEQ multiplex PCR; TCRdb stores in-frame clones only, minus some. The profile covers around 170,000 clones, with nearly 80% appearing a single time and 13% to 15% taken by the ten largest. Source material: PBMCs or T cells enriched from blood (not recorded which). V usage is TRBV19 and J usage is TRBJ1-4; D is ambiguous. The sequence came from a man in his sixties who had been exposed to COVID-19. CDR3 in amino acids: CASSPRPLIATNEKLFF. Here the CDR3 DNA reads TGTGCCAGTAGTCCGCGCCCACTGATTGCAACTAATGAAAAACTGTTTTTT.